Listed below are T cell receptor beta chains from one sample, sequenced in a study of blood T cell repertoires in COVID-19. Profiled with immunoSEQ multiplex PCR; TCRdb holds only in-frame clones, not every one. The sample lists some 190,000 clones, roughly 85% occurring once. The material sequenced was peripheral blood. The source is a woman aged 55 to 70 with acute or convalescent COVID-19. Both conserved end residues are part of each CDR3. Fields, in order: clone size, V gene, J gene, D gene, CDR3 DNA, CDR3 protein. D genes are given only for firm matches. A row's size may be missing; if present it is once, few, many or a size class.

few,TRBV28,TRBJ1-2,TRBD1,TGTGCCAGCATTCCAGGGACAGGCTATGGCTACACCTTC,CASIPGTGYGYTF
NA,TRBV27,TRBJ1-2,TRBD1,TGTGCCAGCAGTCCCCAGGGGGCGGACTATGGCTACACCTTC,CASSPQGADYGYTF
NA,TRBV5-1,TRBJ1-2,TRBD1,TGCGCCAGCAGCTCGGACAGGGGTTTTTATGGCTACACCTTC,CASSSDRGFYGYTF
NA,TRBV18,TRBJ1-5,NA,TGTGCCAGCTCACCAAGCACCCTGTCGAATCGTCAGCCCCAGCATTTT,CASSPSTLSNRQPQHF
once,TRBV9,TRBJ2-2,NA,TGTGCCAGCAGCGAGAGAGATACCGGGGAGCTGTTTTTT,CASSERDTGELFF
NA,TRBV7-2,TRBJ2-3,TRBD1,TGTGCCAGCAGCCCCGGACAGGGCACAGATACGCAGTATTTT,CASSPGQGTDTQYF
once,TRBV28,TRBJ2-1,TRBD1,TGTGCCAGCAGCTCGGGACAGGCAAATGAGCAGTTCTTC,CASSSGQANEQFF
NA,TRBV12-1,TRBJ2-7,NA,TGTGCCAGCAGTCTGATAGGGACTAGCGACCACGAGCAGTACTTC,CASSLIGTSDHEQYF
NA,TRBV28,TRBJ2-2,NA,TGTGCCACCCAAATGCTAGGCGGGGAGCTGTTTTTT,CATQMLGGELFF
NA,TRBV5-1,TRBJ2-3,TRBD1,TGCGCCAGCAGCTTGACGGGACAGGGCTCAGATACGCAGTATTTT,CASSLTGQGSDTQYF
NA,TRBV18,TRBJ1-1,NA,TGTGCCAGCTCACCACTCATGGCGGGGTCTCTCTTTGAAGCTTTCTTT,CASSPLMAGSLFEAFF
NA,TRBV2,TRBJ2-1,NA,TGTGCCAGCAACAGCGGAGACGCGTTCTACAATGAGCAGTTCTTC,CASNSGDAFYNEQFF
NA,TRBV9,TRBJ2-2,NA,TGTGCCAGCAGCCCGAGGGTGGCCGGGGAGCTGTTTTTT,CASSPRVAGELFF
NA,TRBV3-1/TRBV3-2,TRBJ1-1,TRBD1,TGTGCCAGCAGCCTCGGACAGGGGAGGACTGAAGCTTTCTTT,CASSLGQGRTEAFF
NA,TRBV27,TRBJ1-4,NA,TGTGCCAGCAGTTCACAGGGAGGGAATGAAAAACTGTTTTTT,CASSSQGGNEKLFF
NA,TRBV6-5,TRBJ1-1,NA,TGTGCCAGCATCCCGGACAGCATGAACACTGAAGCTTTCTTT,CASIPDSMNTEAFF
NA,TRBV6-5,TRBJ1-4,NA,TGTGCCAGCAGTCCCGGGACAACTAGTAATGAAAAACTGTTTTTT,CASSPGTTSNEKLFF
NA,TRBV2,TRBJ1-4,TRBD1,TGTGCCAGCAGTCCGGGACAGAGAAATGAAAAACTGTTTTTT,CASSPGQRNEKLFF
few,TRBV29-1,TRBJ1-1,NA,TGCAGCGTTCGGGATTCGGCTATGAACACTGAAGCTTTCTTT,CSVRDSAMNTEAFF
NA,TRBV6-5,TRBJ1-5,NA,TGTGCCAGCAGTTTGGGGCTGGGGGGGCCAAATCAGCCCCAGCATTTT,CASSLGLGGPNQPQHF
NA,TRBV6-6,TRBJ2-3,TRBD2,TGTGCCAGCAGTTACTCTAGCGGGAGAACAGATACGCAGTATTTT,CASSYSSGRTDTQYF
NA,TRBV28,TRBJ1-2,NA,TGTGCCAGCAGTTTGCAAGGGGACTTATATGGCTACACCTTC,CASSLQGDLYGYTF
NA,TRBV7-9,TRBJ2-1,TRBD1,TGTGCCAGCAGCTTAGGGGACAGGGGTTACTACAATGAGCAGTTCTTC,CASSLGDRGYYNEQFF
NA,TRBV5-4,TRBJ1-1,NA,TGTGCCAGCAGCTTGGACAGACTAGAAGCTTTCTTT,CASSLDRLEAFF
NA,TRBV5-1,TRBJ1-2,NA,TGCGCCAGCAGCGTGGACAGAAGCTATGGCTACACCTTC,CASSVDRSYGYTF
NA,TRBV12-3/TRBV12-4,TRBJ1-3,NA,TGTGCCAGCAGTTCGGGTTTGCCCGGGTATTTT,CASSSGLPGYF
NA,TRBV3-1/TRBV3-2,TRBJ1-5,NA,TGTGCCAGCAGCCAAGATCGGGGGTTGGGTCAGCCCCAGCATTTT,CASSQDRGLGQPQHF
NA,TRBV12-3/TRBV12-4,TRBJ1-3,NA,TGTGCCAGCCTAGAGTCGGTAGGAAACACCATATATTTT,CASLESVGNTIYF
NA,TRBV7-3,TRBJ1-1,NA,TGTGCCAGCAGCCAGACAGGGAACACTGAAGCTTTCTTT,CASSQTGNTEAFF
NA,TRBV3-1/TRBV3-2,TRBJ2-7,NA,TGTGCCAGCAGCCGAAGGGACAATTACTACGAGCAGTACTTC,CASSRRDNYYEQYF
NA,TRBV2,TRBJ2-1,NA,TGTGCCAGCAGGTCCCGTCGAGGTGAGGTCTTC,CASRSRRGEVF
NA,TRBV19,TRBJ1-1,NA,TGTGCCAGTAATATGGGTAAGGGGACTGAAGCTTTCTTT,CASNMGKGTEAFF
NA,TRBV7-9,TRBJ2-7,NA,TGTGCCAGCAGCTTAGGGGACTTCTACGAGCAGTACTTC,CASSLGDFYEQYF
NA,TRBV6-6,TRBJ1-2,NA,TGTGCCAGCAGAGTGGGAGCCCACTATGGCTACACCTTC,CASRVGAHYGYTF
NA,TRBV6-1,TRBJ1-2,NA,TGTGCCAGCAGTGAGCAGTCGGGGTATGGCTACACCTTC,CASSEQSGYGYTF
NA,TRBV6-5,TRBJ1-4,TRBD1,TGTGCCAGCAGTTACTCCGGGACAGTTAATGAAAAACTGTTTTTT,CASSYSGTVNEKLFF
NA,TRBV24-1,TRBJ2-3,TRBD2,TGTGCCACCAGTGATCCTATAGCGGGAGATACGCAGTATTTT,CATSDPIAGDTQYF
NA,TRBV10-3,TRBJ2-5,TRBD2,TGTGCCATCCGGGGCGGGAGCGCCCAAGAGACCCAGTACTTC,CAIRGGSAQETQYF
NA,TRBV11-2,TRBJ1-4,TRBD1,TGTGCCAGCAGCCAGACAGGGGTTGAAAAACTGTTTTTT,CASSQTGVEKLFF
few,TRBV19,TRBJ1-1,TRBD1,TGTGCCAGTAGTACCCAGGGGGCCGCGAACACTGAAGCTTTCTTT,CASSTQGAANTEAFF
NA,TRBV19,TRBJ2-3,NA,TGTGCCAGTAGTCTAGGTGGGACTCCCCAAGATACGCAGTATTTT,CASSLGGTPQDTQYF
NA,TRBV6-6,TRBJ1-1,NA,TGTGCCAGCAGTGATACAGGGATCCCTGAAGCTTTCTTT,CASSDTGIPEAFF
NA,TRBV3-1/TRBV3-2,TRBJ2-1,TRBD2,TGTGCCAGCAGCCAACTAGCGGGCAAGAGCCTGACCTACAATGAGCAGTTCTTC,CASSQLAGKSLTYNEQFF
NA,TRBV29-1,TRBJ1-1,NA,TGCAGCGTTGCCTCCAGAAATATGAACACTGAAGCTTTCTTT,CSVASRNMNTEAFF
NA,TRBV19,TRBJ2-5,TRBD2,TGTGCCAGTAGTATCACTAGCGGGAGGGCGCCGGGGCGGGAGACCCAGTACTTC,CASSITSGRAPGRETQYF
NA,TRBV29-1,TRBJ2-7,TRBD1,TGCAGCGGACAGGGGGATTCCTACGAGCAGTACTTC,CSGQGDSYEQYF
NA,TRBV19,TRBJ2-1,TRBD2,TGTGCCAGTAGTCTAGCGGGAGACAATGAGCAGTTCTTC,CASSLAGDNEQFF
NA,TRBV19,TRBJ2-7,NA,TGTGCCAGTAGTATACTCGGGGTCGGCGAGCAGTACTTC,CASSILGVGEQYF
NA,TRBV10-3,TRBJ1-5,TRBD1,TGTGCCATCGGGACAGTAAATCAGCCCCAGCATTTT,CAIGTVNQPQHF
NA,TRBV27,TRBJ2-2,TRBD2,TGTGCCAGCAGTTTACGTAGGGGAGGGACCGGGGAGCTGTTTTTT,CASSLRRGGTGELFF
NA,TRBV10-2,TRBJ2-5,TRBD1,TGCGCCAGCACTCGAACAGGGGTTGGAGAGACCCAGTACTTC,CASTRTGVGETQYF
once,TRBV2,TRBJ2-1,NA,TGTGCCAGCAGGAGGGACAAATCATCAGCCCATGAGCAGTTCTTC,CASRRDKSSAHEQFF
NA,TRBV27,TRBJ1-2,TRBD1,TGTGCCAGCAGCAAAATACAGGGGGCGTATGGCTACACCTTC,CASSKIQGAYGYTF
NA,TRBV3-1/TRBV3-2,TRBJ1-1,NA,TGTGCCAGCAGCCAAGGTCCCAGGGTTTACACTGAAGCTTTCTTT,CASSQGPRVYTEAFF